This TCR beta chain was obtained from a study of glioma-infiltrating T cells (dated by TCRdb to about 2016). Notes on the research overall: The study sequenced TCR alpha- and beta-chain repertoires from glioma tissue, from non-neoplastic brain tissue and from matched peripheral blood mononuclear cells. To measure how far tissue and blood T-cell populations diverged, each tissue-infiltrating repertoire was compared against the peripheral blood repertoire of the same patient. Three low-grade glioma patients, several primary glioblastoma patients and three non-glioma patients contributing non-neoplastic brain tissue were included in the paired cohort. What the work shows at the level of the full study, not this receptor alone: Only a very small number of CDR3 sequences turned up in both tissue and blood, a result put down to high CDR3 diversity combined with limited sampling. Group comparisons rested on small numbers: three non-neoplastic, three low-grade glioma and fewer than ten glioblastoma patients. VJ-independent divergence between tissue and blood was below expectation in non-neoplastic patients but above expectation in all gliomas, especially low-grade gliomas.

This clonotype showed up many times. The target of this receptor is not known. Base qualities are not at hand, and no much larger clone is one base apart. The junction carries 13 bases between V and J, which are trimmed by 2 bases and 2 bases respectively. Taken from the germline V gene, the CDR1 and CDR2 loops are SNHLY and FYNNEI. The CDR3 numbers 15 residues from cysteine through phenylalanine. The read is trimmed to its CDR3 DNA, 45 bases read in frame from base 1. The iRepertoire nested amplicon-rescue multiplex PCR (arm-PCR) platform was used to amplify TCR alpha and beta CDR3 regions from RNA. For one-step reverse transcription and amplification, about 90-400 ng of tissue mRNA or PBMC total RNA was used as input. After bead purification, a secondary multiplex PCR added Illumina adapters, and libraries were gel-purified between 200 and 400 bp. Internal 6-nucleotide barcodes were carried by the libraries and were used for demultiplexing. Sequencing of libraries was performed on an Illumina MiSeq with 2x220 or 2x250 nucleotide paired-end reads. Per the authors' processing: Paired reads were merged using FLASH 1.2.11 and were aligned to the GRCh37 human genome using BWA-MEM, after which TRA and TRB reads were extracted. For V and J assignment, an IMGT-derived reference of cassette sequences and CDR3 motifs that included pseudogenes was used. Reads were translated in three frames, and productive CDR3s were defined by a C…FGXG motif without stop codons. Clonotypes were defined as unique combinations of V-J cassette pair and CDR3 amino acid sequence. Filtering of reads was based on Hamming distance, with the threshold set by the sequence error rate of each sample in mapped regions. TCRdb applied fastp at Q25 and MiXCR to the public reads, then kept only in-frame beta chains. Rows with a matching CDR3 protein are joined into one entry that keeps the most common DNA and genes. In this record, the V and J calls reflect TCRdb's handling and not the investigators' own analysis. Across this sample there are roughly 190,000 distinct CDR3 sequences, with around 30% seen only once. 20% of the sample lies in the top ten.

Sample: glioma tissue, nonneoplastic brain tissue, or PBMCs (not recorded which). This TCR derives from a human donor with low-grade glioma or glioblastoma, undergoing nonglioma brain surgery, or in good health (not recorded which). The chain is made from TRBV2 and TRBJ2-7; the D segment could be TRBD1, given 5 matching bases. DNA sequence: TGTGCCAGCAGTGAATCCAGGGTTGGTACCTACGAGCAGTACTTC. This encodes CASSESRVGTYEQYF.